The T cell receptor beta chain under discussion was sequenced for a study of vaccination effects on CD4 cells after COVID-19. Study observations and caveats: Marked clonal contraction of infection- and vaccine-induced clones was seen late after vaccination.

Points on this clone: What it binds is unknown.

Method: immunoSEQ multiplex PCR; TCRdb's copy keeps in-frame clones and lacks some. The sample has approximately 38,000 clones; 73% are singletons. Sequencing in the ViraFEST assay came after antigen-specific CD4+ T cells had been expanded with viral peptide pools, which were used to stimulate PBMC. Following 10 days of culture, CD4+ T cells were isolated. The person's infection with SARS-CoV-2, confirmed by PCR, took place between March and December 2020. Trimming removed 3 bases at V and 5 bases at J, with 15 bases between. CDR3 length equals 15 residues. Germline assignment: CDR1 MDHEN and CDR2 SYDVKM.

Source: CD4+ T cells from PBMCs cultured with a peptide pool, taken before COVID-19 vaccination. The receptor comes from a human donor who had a prior SARS-CoV-2 infection. This rearrangement joins TRBV28 to TRBJ2-3; possibly TRBD1 for D (5 bases). The CDR3 DNA reads as TGTGCCAGCAGTTTTTTGTCAGGGTACGGAGATACGCAGTATTTT. This codes for CASSFLSGYGDTQYF.